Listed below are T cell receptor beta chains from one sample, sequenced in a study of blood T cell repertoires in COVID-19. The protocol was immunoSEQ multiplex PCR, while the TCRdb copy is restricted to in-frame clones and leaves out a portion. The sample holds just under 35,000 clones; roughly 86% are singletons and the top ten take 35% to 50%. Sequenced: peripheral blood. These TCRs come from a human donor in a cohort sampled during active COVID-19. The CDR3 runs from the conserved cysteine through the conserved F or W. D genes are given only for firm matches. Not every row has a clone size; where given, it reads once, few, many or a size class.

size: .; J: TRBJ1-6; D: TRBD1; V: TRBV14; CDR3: CASSQERGQGTNSPLHF; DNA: TGTGCCAGCAGCCAAGAACGCGGACAGGGGACCAATTCACCCCTCCACTTT
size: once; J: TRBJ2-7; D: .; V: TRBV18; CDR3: CASSPDRGGGREQYF; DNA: TGTGCCAGCTCACCAGACAGGGGCGGGGGTCGCGAGCAGTACTTC
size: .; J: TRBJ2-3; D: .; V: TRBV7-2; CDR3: CASSLVLAQRGSLDTQYF; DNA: TGTGCCAGCAGCTTAGTCCTAGCACAAAGAGGATCGTTAGATACGCAGTATTTT
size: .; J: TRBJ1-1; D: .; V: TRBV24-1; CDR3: CATSEPGLLGGAFF; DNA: TGTGCCACCAGTGAACCGGGACTACTTGGGGGAGCTTTCTTT
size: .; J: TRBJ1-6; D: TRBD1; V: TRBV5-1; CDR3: CASSFTGADSPLHF; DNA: TGCGCCAGCAGCTTTACAGGGGCTGATTCACCCCTCCACTTT
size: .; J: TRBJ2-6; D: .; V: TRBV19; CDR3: CASSLQGSTARGAGANVLTF; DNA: TGTGCCAGTAGTCTACAGGGCTCAACCGCGCGAGGAGCTGGGGCCAACGTCCTGACTTTC
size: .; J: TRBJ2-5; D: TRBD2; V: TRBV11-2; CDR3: CASSPSWGGIKETQYF; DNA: TGTGCCAGCAGCCCGTCGTGGGGGGGAATTAAAGAGACCCAGTACTTC
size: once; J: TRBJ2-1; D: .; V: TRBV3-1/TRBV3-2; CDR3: CASSQVLAGEQFF; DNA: TGTGCCAGCAGCCAAGTTCTGGCGGGTGAGCAGTTCTTC
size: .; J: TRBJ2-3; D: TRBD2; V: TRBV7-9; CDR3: CASSLDRLAGATDTQYF; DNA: TGTGCCAGCAGCCTAGATCGGCTAGCGGGGGCCACAGATACGCAGTATTTT
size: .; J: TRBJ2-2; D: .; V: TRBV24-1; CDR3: CATSDPTTGNTGELFF; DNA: TGTGCCACCAGTGACCCGACGACAGGGAACACCGGGGAGCTGTTTTTT
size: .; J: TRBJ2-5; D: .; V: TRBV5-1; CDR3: CASSLVPGAETQYF; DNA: TGCGCCAGCAGCTTGGTTCCAGGGGCGGAGACCCAGTACTTC
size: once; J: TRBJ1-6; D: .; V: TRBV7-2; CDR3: CASSLARRVFDSPLHF; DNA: TGTGCCAGCAGCTTAGCTAGGAGAGTTTTTGATTCACCCCTCCACTTT
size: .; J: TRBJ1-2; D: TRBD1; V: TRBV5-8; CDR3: CASSSGQGGGYTF; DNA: TGTGCCAGCAGCTCGGGACAGGGTGGTGGCTACACCTTC
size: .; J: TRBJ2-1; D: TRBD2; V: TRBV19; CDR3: CASSRLAGVNEQFF; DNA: TGTGCCAGTAGTAGGCTAGCGGGGGTCAATGAGCAGTTCTTC
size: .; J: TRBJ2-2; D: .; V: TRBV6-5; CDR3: CASTQENTGELFF; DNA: TGTGCCAGCACCCAGGAGAACACCGGGGAGCTGTTTTTT
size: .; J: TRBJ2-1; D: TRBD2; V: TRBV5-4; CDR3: CASSRTSGVEQFF; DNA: TGTGCCAGCAGCAGGACTAGCGGGGTTGAGCAGTTCTTC
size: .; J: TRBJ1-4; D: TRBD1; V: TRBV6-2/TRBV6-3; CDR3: CASSYTRTGGREKLFF; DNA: TGTGCCAGCAGTTACACCCGGACAGGGGGCCGTGAAAAACTGTTTTTT
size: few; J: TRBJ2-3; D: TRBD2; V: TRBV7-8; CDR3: CASRLAPAGGRGDTQYF; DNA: TGTGCCAGCAGGCTGGCCCCAGCGGGGGGCCGGGGGGATACGCAGTATTTT
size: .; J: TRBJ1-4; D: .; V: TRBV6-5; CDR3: CASRGLIDEKLFF; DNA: TGTGCCAGCAGGGGGCTAATCGATGAAAAACTGTTTTTT
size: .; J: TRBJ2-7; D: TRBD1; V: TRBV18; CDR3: CASSLDRDRVYEQYF; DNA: TGTGCCAGCTCACTCGACCGGGACAGGGTGTACGAGCAGTACTTC
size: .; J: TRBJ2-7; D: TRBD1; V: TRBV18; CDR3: CASSRTRDRGQSSYEQYF; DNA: TGTGCCAGCTCACGCACCCGGGACAGGGGCCAAAGCTCCTACGAGCAGTACTTC
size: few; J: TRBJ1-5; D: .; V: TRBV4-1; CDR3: CASSQDGPQPQHF; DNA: TGCGCCAGCAGCCAAGACGGTCCTCAGCCCCAGCATTTT
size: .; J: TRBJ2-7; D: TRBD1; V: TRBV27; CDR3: CASSLYQGQGYEQYF; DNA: TGTGCCAGCAGTTTATATCAGGGACAGGGCTACGAGCAGTACTTC
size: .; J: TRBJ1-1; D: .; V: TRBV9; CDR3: CASSVTNMNTEAFF; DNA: TGTGCCAGCAGCGTCACGAACATGAACACTGAAGCTTTCTTT
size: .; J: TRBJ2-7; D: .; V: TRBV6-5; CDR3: CASSPRGEQYF; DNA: TGTGCCAGCAGTCCACGGGGCGAGCAGTACTTC